A selection of T cell receptor beta chains follows, all from one sample in a study of CD8 T cells in ankylosing spondylitis. TCRdb processed the 5' RACE reads anew with MiXCR; each CDR3 protein has one entry. This table has under 850,000 distinct CDR3 sequences, over 15% appearing once. Source material: blood, either unsorted or a sorted T cell fraction (not recorded which). The receptors here all came from a male donor with ankylosing spondylitis. Each CDR3 is given without its conserved first and last residue.

V gene	CDR3 protein
TRBV6-2/TRBV6-3	ASSRGQRSSYNEQF
TRBV7-3	ASSPIPPIDRVNTIY
TRBV5-1	ASSYGSGYEQY
TRBV6-2/TRBV6-3	ASSKTVTYEQY
TRBV28	ATRDRGGTYEQY
TRBV3-1	ASSQVLVSSYNSPLH
TRBV2	ASSEDTDNEKLF
TRBV18	ASSATGSGANVLT
TRBV2	ASSANRAGAGANVLT
TRBV7-9	ASSPPDGQIYNEQF
TRBV12-3/TRBV12-4	ASSLDREINIQY
TRBV2	ASTPGRILYEQY
TRBV5-6	ASSSLVADYLNTGELF
TRBV2	ASSATGNTEAF
TRBV20-1	SASAQRGSYEQY
TRBV7-9	ASSLVGRGLSTDTQY
TRBV29-1	SGKQAYQETQY
TRBV7-8	ASSLDIGGDTQY
TRBV4-1	ASSQVMARGDEQY
TRBV29-1	SVVGTGNYGYT
TRBV12-3/TRBV12-4	ASSLLGRGGYGYT
TRBV3-1	ASSQDLWDSGNTIY
TRBV24-1	ATSDLAGSKQY
TRBV5-1	ASSLGTIDEKLF
TRBV27	ASSPRTSNEQF
TRBV6-6	ASHGPYNSPLH
TRBV14	ASSYAGTGHEQY
TRBV6-2/TRBV6-3	ASSRGWREQF
TRBV6-1	ASTRQGRDNEQF
TRBV20-1	SARDTAEATDTQY
TRBV6-1	ASSRRTSINEQF
TRBV5-5	ASSSLAVETQY
TRBV7-9	ASSFLPGTTNLGYT
TRBV12-3/TRBV12-4	ASRPGADTQY
TRBV12-3/TRBV12-4	ASSLAPRVEKLF
TRBV6-2/TRBV6-3	ASSYSRGAETQY
TRBV20-1	SARKTGSLAGGFSSYNEQF
TRBV20-1	SASGVPGQGIRPQH
TRBV20-1	CASTDRDPGNDEGAF
TRBV12-3/TRBV12-4	ASSLDGTSNQPQH
TRBV9	ASSVGEGLAVPYEQY
TRBV2	ASSRDTFTDTQY
TRBV3-1	ASSQVEPIHTQY
TRBV5-1	ASSLAPWGLDNEQF
TRBV27	ASSIFGSGEQY
TRBV25-1	ASSATGEYYGYT
TRBV25-1	ASSDNRGLYNSPLH
TRBV3-1	ASSRNSRGNYGYT
TRBV5-1	ASSWDRYEQY
TRBV25-1	ASSEGTGGLYGYT
TRBV3-1	ASSQDGGGYEQY
TRBV29-1	SVGSGEQF